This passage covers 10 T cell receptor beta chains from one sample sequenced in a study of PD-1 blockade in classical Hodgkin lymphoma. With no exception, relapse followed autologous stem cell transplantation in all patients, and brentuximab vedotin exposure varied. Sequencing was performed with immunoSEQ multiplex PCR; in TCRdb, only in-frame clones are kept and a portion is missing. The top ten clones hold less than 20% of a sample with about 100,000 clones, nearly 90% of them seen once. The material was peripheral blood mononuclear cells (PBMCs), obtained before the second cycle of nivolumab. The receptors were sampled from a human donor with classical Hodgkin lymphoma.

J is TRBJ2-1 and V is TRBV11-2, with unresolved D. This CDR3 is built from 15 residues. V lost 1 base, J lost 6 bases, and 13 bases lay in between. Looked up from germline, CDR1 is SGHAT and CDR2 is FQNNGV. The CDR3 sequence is CASSLVLALSNEQFF. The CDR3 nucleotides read TGTGCCAGCAGCTTAGTCTTGGCTCTTTCCAATGAGCAGTTCTTC.

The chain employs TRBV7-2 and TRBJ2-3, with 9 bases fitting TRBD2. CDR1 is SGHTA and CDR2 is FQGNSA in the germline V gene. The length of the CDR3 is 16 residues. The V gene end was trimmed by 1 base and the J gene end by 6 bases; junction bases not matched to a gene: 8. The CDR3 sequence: CASSLVGSGSPDTQYF. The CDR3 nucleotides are TGTGCCAGCAGCTTAGTGGGTAGCGGGAGTCCGGATACGCAGTATTTT. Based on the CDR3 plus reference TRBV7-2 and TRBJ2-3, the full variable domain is GAGVSQSPSNKVTEKGKDVELRCDPISGHTALYWYRQSLGQGLEFLIYFQGNSAPDKSGLPSDRFSAERTGGSVSTLTIQRTQQEDSAVYLCASSLVGSGSPDTQYFGPGTRLTVL.

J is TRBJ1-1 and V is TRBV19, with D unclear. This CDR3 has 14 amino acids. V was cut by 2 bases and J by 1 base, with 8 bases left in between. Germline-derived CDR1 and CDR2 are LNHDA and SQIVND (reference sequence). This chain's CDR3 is CASSIMFANTEAFF. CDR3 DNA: TGTGCCAGTAGTATAATGTTCGCGAACACTGAAGCTTTCTTT. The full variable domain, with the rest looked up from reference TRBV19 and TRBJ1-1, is DGGITQSPKYLFRKEGQNVTLSCEQNLNHDAMYWYRQDPGQGLRLIYYSQIVNDFQKGDIAEGYSVSREKKESFPLTVTSAQKNPTAFYLCASSIMFANTEAFFGQGTRLTVV.

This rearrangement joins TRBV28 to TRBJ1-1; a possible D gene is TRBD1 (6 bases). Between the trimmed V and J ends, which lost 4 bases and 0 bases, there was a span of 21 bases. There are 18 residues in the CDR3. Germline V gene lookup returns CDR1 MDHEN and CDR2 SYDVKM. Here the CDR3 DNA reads TGTGCCAGCAGTTGTATTATCCGGGACACTTACATGAACACTGAAGCTTTCTTT. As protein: CASSCIIRDTYMNTEAFF.

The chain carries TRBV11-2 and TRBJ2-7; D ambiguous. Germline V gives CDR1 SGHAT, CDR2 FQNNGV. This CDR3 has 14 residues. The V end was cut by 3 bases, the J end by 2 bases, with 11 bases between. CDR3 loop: CASSFPASPYEQYF. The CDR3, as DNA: TGTGCCAGCAGCTTCCCTGCCAGTCCCTACGAGCAGTACTTC.

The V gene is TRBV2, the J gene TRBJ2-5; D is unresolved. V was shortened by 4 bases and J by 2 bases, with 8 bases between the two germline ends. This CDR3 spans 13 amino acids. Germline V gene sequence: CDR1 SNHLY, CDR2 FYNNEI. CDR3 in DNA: TGTGCCAGCAGTGGCAACCAGCAAGAGACCCAGTACTTC. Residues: CASSGNQQETQYF.

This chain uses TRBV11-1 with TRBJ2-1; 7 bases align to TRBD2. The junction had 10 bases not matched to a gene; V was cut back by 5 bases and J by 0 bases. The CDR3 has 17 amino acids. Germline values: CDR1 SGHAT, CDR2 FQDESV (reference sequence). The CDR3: CASSPGGRGSSYNEQFF. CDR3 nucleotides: TGTGCCAGCAGCCCCGGCGGGCGGGGGAGCTCCTACAATGAGCAGTTCTTC.

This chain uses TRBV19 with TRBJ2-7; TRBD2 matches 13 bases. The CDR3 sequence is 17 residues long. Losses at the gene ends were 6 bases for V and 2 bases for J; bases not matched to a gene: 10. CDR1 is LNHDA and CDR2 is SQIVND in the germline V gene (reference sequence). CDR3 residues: CASSPGTSGILPYEQYF. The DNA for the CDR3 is TGTGCCAGTAGCCCTGGGACTAGCGGGATCCTTCCCTACGAGCAGTACTTC.

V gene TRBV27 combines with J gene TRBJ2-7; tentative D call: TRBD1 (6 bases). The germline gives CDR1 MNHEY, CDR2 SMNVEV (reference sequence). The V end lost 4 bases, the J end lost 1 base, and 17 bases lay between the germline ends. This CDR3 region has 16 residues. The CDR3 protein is CASSSPGRGFSYEQYF. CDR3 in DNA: TGTGCCAGCAGTTCCCCCGGCAGGGGCTTTTCCTACGAGCAGTACTTC.

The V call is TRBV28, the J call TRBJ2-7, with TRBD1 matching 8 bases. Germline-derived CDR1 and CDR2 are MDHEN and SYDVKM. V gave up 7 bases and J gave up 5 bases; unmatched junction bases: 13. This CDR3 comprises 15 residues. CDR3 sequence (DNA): TGTGCCAGCATCGGGATGGCAGGGGGCCTCCACGAGCAGTACTTC. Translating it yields CASIGMAGGLHEQYF.